This TCR beta chain was sequenced during a study of blood T cell repertoires in COVID-19. Study overall: Samples came from the United States, Italy and Spain, spanning acute and convalescent COVID-19. T cells, B-cell-depleted T cells, or PBMCs provided the cDNA or gDNA that served as material.

In the study's own analysis: Reference gene primer amplification yielded estimated nucleated cell counts. Only in-frame clones appear in the TCRdb table, and some are missing; sequencing was by immunoSEQ multiplex PCR. Clone size and the V and J calls come from that table; the DNA yielded D and trimming. The sample consists of 100,000 to 150,000 clones, roughly four fifths of them appearing once. The CDR3 runs to 12 residues. With 1 base removed from V and 10 bases from J, the gap between germline ends came to 8 bases. The chain employs TRBV12-3 or TRBV12-4 and TRBJ2-1; no definite D call. The origin of this receptor is a woman between 45 and 65 years old with acute or convalescent COVID-19. What was sequenced was peripheral blood. CDR3 DNA: TGTGCCAGCAGTTTAGGTGTAATCGAGCAGTTCTTC. Encoded protein: CASSLGVIEQFF.